What follows are 22 T cell receptor beta chains derived from one specimen sequenced in a study of T cell responses to AZD1222 COVID-19 vaccine. Profiled with immunoSEQ multiplex PCR; TCRdb holds only in-frame clones, not every one. The data contain more than 95,000 clones, 90% of them singletons. The sequences come from peripheral blood, collected on day 0 of AZD1222 vaccination. The receptors were gathered from an adult in good health.

V and J are TRBV5-4 and TRBJ2-5; D possibly uses TRBD1 or TRBD2 (6 bases each). The CDR3 length is 16 residues. CDR1 is SGHNT, CDR2 YYREEE, per germline (reference sequence). V lost 2 bases to trimming and J lost 5 bases, with 19 bases between them. The CDR3 region has the DNA TGTGCCAGCAGCTTTAGGTTGGGGGGCATTGGGGAGACCCAGTACTTC. Its translation: CASSFRLGGIGETQYF.

On this clone: Other DNA variants within this sample encode the same CDR3. This sequence joins TRBV11-2 and TRBJ2-7; TRBD2 matches 7 bases. Germline V CDR1 and CDR2: SGHAT, FQNNGV. The CDR3 length is 14 residues. V shed 1 base, J shed 2 bases, and the junction held 2 bases outside the gene matches. The CDR3 sequence is CASSLGGGPYEQYF. DNA of the CDR3: TGTGCCAGCAGCTTAGGGGGAGGGCCCTACGAGCAGTACTTC.

This sequence joins TRBV24-1 and TRBJ2-5; D is unclear. The CDR3 is made up of 12 amino acids. Germline assignment: CDR1 KGHDR and CDR2 SFDVKD. V was clipped by 0 bases and J by 4 bases, with 2 bases between them. In DNA form, the CDR3 reads TGTGCCACCAGTGATTTGGTAGAGACCCAGTACTTC. As protein: CATSDLVETQYF.

The chain uses TRBV14 and TRBJ1-1; D uncertain. Germline V gene sequence: CDR1 SGHDN, CDR2 FVKESK. The V end was cut by 2 bases, the J end by 4 bases, with 11 bases between. The CDR3 is 14 amino acids. The DNA of the CDR3 is TGTGCCAGCAGCCAATGGGGTCCGGGCACTGAAGCTTTCTTT. Its protein product is CASSQWGPGTEAFF.

This clone was seen a few times. The chain combines TRBV11-2 with TRBJ1-3; TRBD1 matches at 7 bases. The trim removed 1 base at V and 3 bases at J, leaving 12 bases unmatched. Germline values: CDR1 SGHAT, CDR2 FQNNGV. This CDR3 has 18 amino acids. As DNA, the CDR3 is TGTGCCAGCAGCTTAGGGTTTCGACAGGGAGTACTTGGAAACACCATATATTTT. Translating gives CASSLGFRQGVLGNTIYF. Complete variable domain (other parts from reference TRBV11-2 and TRBJ1-3): EAGVAQSPRYKIIEKRQSVAFWCNPISGHATLYWYQQILGQGPKLLIQFQNNGVVDDSQLPKDRFSAERLKGVDSTLKIQPAKLEDSAVYLCASSLGFRQGVLGNTIYFGEGSWLTVV.

The chain carries TRBV7-9 and TRBJ2-7; 8 bases line up with TRBD1. Trimming cost V 5 bases and J 7 bases; bases outside gene matches: 16. The CDR3 totals 16 residues. CDR1 is SEHNR and CDR2 is FQNEAQ in the germline V gene (reference sequence). Written as DNA, the CDR3 is TGTGCCAGCAGCGCTAAGACTCCCAGGGGGCAAGGGGAGCAGTACTTC. Protein product: CASSAKTPRGQGEQYF.

V usage is TRBV27 and J usage is TRBJ1-1; D not certain. CDR3 length: 15 residues. V was trimmed by 0 bases and J by 5 bases, leaving 13 bases between them. Per the germline V gene, CDR1 is MNHEY and CDR2 is SMNVEV (reference sequence). CDR3 nucleotide sequence: TGTGCCAGCAGTTTATCGGGTGGGGTTCTAACTGAAGCTTTCTTT. It codes for CASSLSGGVLTEAFF.

CDR3 residues: CASSVIQGARTNEKLFF. Here the CDR3 DNA reads TGTGCCAGCAGTGTAATTCAGGGGGCGAGAACTAATGAAAAACTGTTTTTT. V gene TRBV28 combines with J gene TRBJ1-4; 8 bases fit TRBD1. V was pared by 5 bases and J by 1 base, with 9 bases of the junction left unmatched. The CDR3 covers 17 residues. CDR1 and CDR2 (germline): MDHEN, SYDVKM.

This chain connects TRBV18 to TRBJ1-1; D gene ambiguous. The CDR3 consists of 16 residues. The germline CDR1 and CDR2 sequences are KGHSH and LQKENI. Trimming cost V 0 bases and J 0 bases, with 11 bases left between them. This chain's CDR3 is CASSPPGKFLNTEAFF. The CDR3, as DNA: TGTGCCAGCTCACCACCGGGAAAATTCTTGAACACTGAAGCTTTCTTT. The full variable domain, completed using reference TRBV18 and TRBJ1-1, is NAGVMQNPRHLVRRRGQEARLRCSPMKGHSHVYWYRQLPEEGLKFMVYLQKENIIDESGMPKERFSAEFPKEGPSILRIQQVVRGDSAAYFCASSPPGKFLNTEAFFGQGTRLTVV.

This clone was observed a handful of times. The chain employs TRBV5-1 and TRBJ2-6, with D possibly called TRBD1 or TRBD2 (6 bases each). The V end lost 6 bases, the J end lost 3 bases, and 13 bases lay between the germline ends. In germline, CDR1 is SGHRS, CDR2 YFSETQ. The CDR3 loop spans 15 amino acids. CDR3 protein: CASMTGGGGANVLTF. CDR3 coding DNA: TGCGCCAGCATGACCGGGGGCGGTGGGGCCAACGTCCTGACTTTC.

The CDR3: CASSPDGANYGYTF. In DNA form, the CDR3 reads TGTGCCAGCAGCCCTGACGGAGCTAACTATGGCTACACCTTC. The V call is TRBV5-6, the J call TRBJ1-2; D gene unclear. Per the germline V gene, CDR1 is SGHDT and CDR2 is YYEEEE. Trimming cost V 4 bases and J 0 bases, with 10 bases left between them. The CDR3 is made up of 14 amino acids.

The chain couples TRBV7-9 to TRBJ2-7, with a weak D call TRBD2 (6 bases). The CDR3 has 14 amino acids. CDR1 is SEHNR, CDR2 FQNEAQ, per germline (reference sequence). V was clipped by 5 bases and J by 1 base, with 12 bases between them. CDR3: CASSPLASSYEQYF. CDR3 nucleotide sequence: TGTGCCAGCAGCCCCCTAGCGTCTTCCTACGAGCAGTACTTC.

The gene calls are TRBV4-3 and TRBJ2-7, with 9 nucleotides matching TRBD1. The V and J ends lost 4 bases and 1 base, in that order; junction bases with no gene match: 5. The CDR3 has 15 residues. The germline V gene encodes CDR1 LGHNA and CDR2 YSLEER. CDR3 loop: CASSRGQGRSYEQYF. DNA for the CDR3: TGCGCCAGCAGCCGAGGACAGGGGCGATCCTACGAGCAGTACTTC.

The chain has TRBV6-5 and TRBJ2-7; 8 positions match TRBD1. The CDR3 totals 15 residues. Germline V gene sequence: CDR1 MNHEY, CDR2 SVGAGI. V dropped 3 bases and J dropped 3; count of bases not matched to a gene: 7. The CDR3 nucleotides read TGTGCCAGCAGTTATCACCACGGACAGGGCTACGAGCAGTACTTC. The encoded protein is CASSYHHGQGYEQYF.

Here the CDR3 DNA reads TGTGCCAGCAGCTTAGATGGGGGGGGACCCTACGAGCAGTACTTC. Amino acid sequence: CASSLDGGGPYEQYF. The chain carries TRBV7-6 and TRBJ2-7; 7 nucleotides match TRBD2. With 1 base clipped from V and 2 bases from J, the junction kept 5 bases outside the gene matches. This CDR3 is 15 amino acids long. Germline CDR1 reads SGHVS; CDR2 reads FNYEAQ.

The chain is built from TRBV9 and TRBJ2-7, with 15 bases that match TRBD2. The CDR3 is 15 amino acids. Trimming at V came to 4 bases and at J to 9 bases, leaving 8 bases not matched to a gene. Germline V gene data show CDR1 as SGDLS and CDR2 as YYNGEE. CDR3 protein: CASSPWTSGRGRQYF. CDR3 bases: TGTGCCAGCAGCCCCTGGACTAGCGGGAGGGGGCGGCAGTACTTC.

The chain links TRBV19 to TRBJ2-7, with 7 bases identical to TRBD1. V shed 4 bases and J 2 bases; nucleotides not matched to a gene: 5. CDR1 LNHDA and CDR2 SQIVND come from the germline V gene (reference sequence). There are 14 residues in the CDR3. The CDR3: CASSRDRRPYEQYF. In DNA, the CDR3 is TGTGCCAGTAGTAGGGACAGACGTCCCTACGAGCAGTACTTC.

The rearrangement links TRBV24-1 to TRBJ1-2; 9 bases fit TRBD1. CDR1 KGHDR and CDR2 SFDVKD come from the germline V gene. Trimming at V came to 6 bases and at J to 4 bases, leaving 11 bases not matched to a gene. There are 16 residues in the CDR3. The CDR3 DNA reads as TGTGCCACCAGTAGAGGAACAGGGGGCATTTCCTATGGCTACACCTTC. Translation: CATSRGTGGISYGYTF.

This chain uses TRBV7-3 with TRBJ2-2, with TRBD2 as a possible D gene (5 bases). The CDR3 is made up of 13 amino acids. CDR1 and CDR2 (germline): SGHTA, FQGTGA. With 1 base removed from V and 8 bases from J, the gap between germline ends came to 8 bases. DNA for the CDR3: TGTGCCAGCAGCTTAATTCCGGGAGGGGAGCTGTTTTTT. The encoded protein is CASSLIPGGELFF.

The V call is TRBV6-5, the J call TRBJ2-7, with TRBD2 matching over 8 bases. The V gene's germline CDR1 is MNHEY and CDR2 SVGAGI. V was clipped by 6 bases and J by 6 bases; unmatched bases: 4. This CDR3 spans 12 amino acids. The CDR3 loop is CASRSTSGEQYF. In nucleotides, the CDR3 is TGTGCCAGCAGGTCAACTAGCGGCGAGCAGTACTTC.

The rearrangement uses TRBV11-3 and TRBJ2-7; TRBD2 matches at 11 bases. J was trimmed by 3 bases and V by 3 bases; bases with no gene match: 1. CDR1 SGHNT and CDR2 YENEEA come from the germline V gene. CDR3 length: 14 residues. CDR3 in amino acids: CASSFTSGSYEQYF. CDR3 bases: TGTGCCAGCAGCTTTACTAGCGGGAGCTACGAGCAGTACTTC.

This clone has only a few counts. The CDR3 spells CACCGTGELFF. The CDR3 bases are TGTGCCTGTTGTGGCACCGGGGAGCTGTTTTTT. This chain links TRBV30 with TRBJ2-2; D gene ambiguous. Trimming removed 6 bases at V and 4 bases at J, with 6 bases between. Germline V gene lookup returns CDR1 GTSNPN and CDR2 SVGIG (reference sequence). The CDR3 is made up of 11 amino acids.